Listed below are T cell receptor beta chains from one sample, sequenced in a study of cytomegalovirus exposure and HLA in healthy donors. TCRdb's table, derived via immunoSEQ multiplex PCR, lists solely in-frame clones and lacks some. The sample holds 82,000 or so clones, approximately 95% seen once. The sample was PBMCs. The receptor set was obtained from a woman aged 18-29 years in good health and CMV-seronegative. Both conserved end residues are part of each CDR3. Each record gives: CDR3 DNA, CDR3 protein, J gene, clone size, D gene, V gene. A D gene is named only where the DNA matches it firmly. The size of a clone is reported for some rows only, either as once, few or many, or as a class for expanded clones.

TGTGCCAGCAGCCTCCCGGATCAGCCCCAGCATTTT CASSLPDQPQHF TRBJ1-5 NA NA TRBV7-8
TGTGCCAGCAGTTACGCTGGCAGGTTGTACGAGCAGTACTTC CASSYAGRLYEQYF TRBJ2-7 NA NA TRBV6-5
TGTGCCAGTAGTATTCGCAGTTATAGCAATCAGCCCCAGCATTTT CASSIRSYSNQPQHF TRBJ1-5 NA NA TRBV19
TGTGCCAGTATGGGCGGGGGGTCCTACAATGAGCAGTTCTTC CASMGGGSYNEQFF TRBJ2-1 NA TRBD2 TRBV19
TGTGCCAGCAGCATCCATCCCCCTCGGCGGGGGGCTTACAATGAGCAGTTCTTC CASSIHPPRRGAYNEQFF TRBJ2-1 NA TRBD2 TRBV11-3
TGCAGCGGTAACAGGGGGCACACAGATACGCAGTATTTT CSGNRGHTDTQYF TRBJ2-3 NA TRBD1 TRBV29-1
TGCAGCGTTGCGGGACTAGCGGGGAGCAATGAGCAGTTCTTC CSVAGLAGSNEQFF TRBJ2-1 NA TRBD2 TRBV29-1
TGTGCCAGCAGCGGCTCGAACACCGGGGAGCTGTTTTTT CASSGSNTGELFF TRBJ2-2 NA NA TRBV5-4
TGCAGCGTTGGAAGCGGGAGTACCACAGATACGCAGTATTTT CSVGSGSTTDTQYF TRBJ2-3 once TRBD2 TRBV29-1
TGTGCCAGTACCGAGGGAGGGGGTTGGAATGAGCAGTTCTTC CASTEGGGWNEQFF TRBJ2-1 few NA TRBV28
TGTGCCAGCAGCCCCGCGGGACTAGCGGGGGGGCCCGGGGAGCTGTTTTTT CASSPAGLAGGPGELFF TRBJ2-2 NA TRBD2 TRBV9
TGCGCCAGCAGCCAAGTCCTCACAGGGTCCGGGGAGCTGTTTTTT CASSQVLTGSGELFF TRBJ2-2 NA NA TRBV4-3
TGTGCCAGCAGCCAAGGACAGGGAGGAGGCTACACCTTC CASSQGQGGGYTF TRBJ1-2 NA TRBD1 TRBV14
TGTGCCAGTAGTATACCCAGCGGGAGTCATAGGTATGAGCAGTTCTTC CASSIPSGSHRYEQFF TRBJ2-1 NA TRBD2 TRBV19
TGCGCCAGCAGCTATCGACAGGGGACGTCCCCCCCCTATGGCTACACCTTC CASSYRQGTSPPYGYTF TRBJ1-2 NA TRBD1 TRBV5-1
TGTGCCAGCAGCCTACAGTACTCCTACGAGCAGTACTTC CASSLQYSYEQYF TRBJ2-7 NA NA TRBV5-4
TGTGCCAGCAGCTTGGGCGGGACAGGGCTCGACGAGCAGTACTTC CASSLGGTGLDEQYF TRBJ2-7 NA TRBD1 TRBV5-4
TGTGCCAGCAGCAAGGGGTTGTGGGCTTTCTTT CASSKGLWAFF TRBJ1-1 NA NA TRBV9
TGTGCCAGCTCAAGACCTCAGGGAAAGGACGGGGAGCTGTTTTTT CASSRPQGKDGELFF TRBJ2-2 NA NA TRBV18
TGTGCCAGCAGCGCCACATTGACTAGCGGGGGAACAGATACGCAGTATTTT CASSATLTSGGTDTQYF TRBJ2-3 NA TRBD2 TRBV9
TGCGCCAGCAGTCAATGGAGAAAGCGGGGGGGCCCCTACGAGCAGTACTTC CASSQWRKRGGPYEQYF TRBJ2-7 NA TRBD2 TRBV23-1
TGCGCCAGCAGCTTGGTTCCAGCGGGGGGGAGGGAGACCCAGTACTTC CASSLVPAGGRETQYF TRBJ2-5 NA TRBD2 TRBV5-1
TGTGCCAGCAGTCCGGGGGAAACGTGGGGCGGCGCCCAAGAGACCCAGTACTTC CASSPGETWGGAQETQYF TRBJ2-5 NA NA TRBV7-9
TGTGCCAGCAGCTTAGAGGGGTTAACTGAAGCTTTCTTT CASSLEGLTEAFF TRBJ1-1 NA NA TRBV7-9
TGTGCCAGCAGTTACGACATTTCCAGAGATGGCTACACCTTC CASSYDISRDGYTF TRBJ1-2 NA NA TRBV6-5
TGCGCCAGCAGTGACAGCTCCTACGAGCAGTACTTC CASSDSSYEQYF TRBJ2-7 few NA TRBV10-2